The T cell receptor (beta chain) under discussion was sequenced for a study of T-cell reconstitution after alpha-beta-depleted transplantation in children. V was shortened by 0 bases and J by 6 bases, with 2 bases between the two germline ends. The CDR3 runs to 11 residues. The germline V gene has CDR1 SGHRS and CDR2 YFSETQ. For this clonotype: Antigen: not known.

The study's findings and limits: There were reportedly several hundred expanded graft clones from which alpha-beta T cells came about two months after transplant. Elevated TCRbeta diversity at day 60 was traced, in some patients, to surviving recipient T cells and thymic progenitors. Newly made T cells mostly supplied T-cell counts and diversity one year after transplant.

Using unique molecular identifiers, the investigators prepared the TCRbeta library. One entry per CDR3 protein results from TCRdb running MiXCR on the PCR reads. The sample records hundreds of thousands of distinct CDR3 sequences, roughly 23% being singletons. The source material was PBMCs, mostly from graft donor cells, sampled 360 days after TCRalphabeta/CD19-depleted stem cell transplant. The rearrangement links TRBV5-1 to TRBJ2-3; D unclear. This TCR was recovered from a boy in the first two years of life who had a stem cell transplant for acute myeloid leukemia, so the T cells may come from the graft donor. For the CDR3, the DNA is TGCGCCAGCAGCTTGGATGATACGCAGTATTTT. It codes for CASSLDDTQYF.